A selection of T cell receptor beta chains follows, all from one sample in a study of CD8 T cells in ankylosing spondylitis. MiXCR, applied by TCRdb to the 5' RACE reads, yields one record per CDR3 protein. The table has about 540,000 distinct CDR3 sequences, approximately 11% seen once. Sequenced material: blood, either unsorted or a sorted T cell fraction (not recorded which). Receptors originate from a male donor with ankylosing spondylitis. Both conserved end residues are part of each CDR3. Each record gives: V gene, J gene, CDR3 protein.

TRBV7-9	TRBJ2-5	CASSGRELRETQYF
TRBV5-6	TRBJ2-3	CASSRGPGVVDTQYF
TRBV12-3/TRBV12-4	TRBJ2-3	CASSLGGGLAGAKDTQYF
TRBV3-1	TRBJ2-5	CASSQEGGAGRQETQYF
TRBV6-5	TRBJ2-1	CASSYSGGIVRSDEQFF
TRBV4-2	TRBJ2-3	CASSQEGPRRGARTDTQYF
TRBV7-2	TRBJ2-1	CASQRGSEQFF
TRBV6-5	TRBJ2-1	CASSYLPEAGFYNEQFF
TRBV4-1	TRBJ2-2	CASSQEGGGLLTGELFF
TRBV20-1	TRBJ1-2	CSGQAVEGYTF
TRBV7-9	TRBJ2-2	CASIRAGHTGELFF
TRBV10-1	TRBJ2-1	CASSNTDSLSYNEQFF
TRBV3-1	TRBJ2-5	CASSQVGSGQETQYF
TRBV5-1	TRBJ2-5	CASSLGQFRETQYF
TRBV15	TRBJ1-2	CATSREGGQTYGYTF
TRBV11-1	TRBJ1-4	CASSINRGRTNEKLFF
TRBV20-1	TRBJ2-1	CSADGLAGVYNEQFF
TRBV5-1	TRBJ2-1	CASSLVASGNEQFF
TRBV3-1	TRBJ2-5	CASSGSGSLGETQYF
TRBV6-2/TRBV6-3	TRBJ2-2	CASHPVNTGELFF
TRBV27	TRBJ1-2	CASSPATDRGYGYTF
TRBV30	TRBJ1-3	CAWGRRIGNTIYF
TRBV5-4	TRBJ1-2	CASSLDPGRSNYGYTF
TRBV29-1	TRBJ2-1	CSVDLGYNEQFF